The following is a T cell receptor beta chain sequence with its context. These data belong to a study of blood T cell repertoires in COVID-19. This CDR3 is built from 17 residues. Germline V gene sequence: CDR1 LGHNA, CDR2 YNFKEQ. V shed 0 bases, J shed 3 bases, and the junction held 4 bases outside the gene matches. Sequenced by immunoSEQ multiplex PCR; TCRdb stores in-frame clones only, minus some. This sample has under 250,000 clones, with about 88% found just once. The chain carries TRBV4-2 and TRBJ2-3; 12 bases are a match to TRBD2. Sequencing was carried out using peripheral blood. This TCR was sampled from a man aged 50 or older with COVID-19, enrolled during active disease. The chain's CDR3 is CASSQDGGLAGTDTQYF. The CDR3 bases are TGTGCCAGCAGCCAAGATGGTGGACTAGCGGGAACAGATACGCAGTATTTT.